Listed below are T cell receptor beta chains from one sample, sequenced in a study of radiation and T cells in renal cell carcinoma. Repertoires were generated with immunoSEQ multiplex PCR, while TCRdb's copy carries only in-frame clones and drops some. The data contain about 150,000 clones, roughly 86% of them singletons. Sequencing was performed on blood, taken from a patient whose treatment included radiotherapy and nephrectomy. The receptors derive from a woman between 50 and 59 years old with renal cell carcinoma. The conserved cysteine and the conserved F or W are not part of the CDR3 here. D genes are given only for firm matches. Clone sizes are given selectively: once, few, many, or a class where the clone is expanded.

cdr3_aa,d_call,clone_size,v_call,j_call,cdr3_length
ASRNRKTYGYT,NA,NA,TRBV19,TRBJ1-2,11
ASTLGTLLGEAF,NA,NA,TRBV2,TRBJ1-1,12
ASRTSATQGGTEAF,NA,NA,TRBV6-6,TRBJ1-1,14
ASGLAPSNEQF,NA,NA,TRBV12-5,TRBJ2-1,11
ASSSGPKYEQY,NA,NA,TRBV5-1,TRBJ2-7,11
ASSLAPSGANVLT,NA,NA,TRBV5-8,TRBJ2-6,13
ASSLKPPNTGELF,NA,NA,TRBV28,TRBJ2-2,13
ASSSALGTEAF,NA,NA,TRBV7-9,TRBJ1-1,11
AWRFAQASSGNTIY,NA,NA,TRBV30,TRBJ1-3,14
ASSILLKETQY,NA,NA,TRBV19,TRBJ2-5,11
ASSSLGITGELF,NA,NA,TRBV5-1,TRBJ2-2,12
ASSLQGWRNTGELF,NA,NA,TRBV7-8,TRBJ2-2,14
ASSLVDRSAYGYT,NA,NA,TRBV7-9,TRBJ1-2,13
ASSVEDPSTDTQY,NA,NA,TRBV6-1,TRBJ2-3,13
ASSPQRDEQY,NA,NA,TRBV18,TRBJ2-7,10
ASSQQKRAGGYGYT,TRBD1,NA,TRBV14,TRBJ1-2,14
ASSRDSSNQPQH,TRBD1,NA,TRBV6-1,TRBJ1-5,12
ASSLAEGSQFGTQY,NA,NA,TRBV11-1,TRBJ2-3,14
ASSPGGGATNEKLF,NA,once,TRBV5-6,TRBJ1-4,14
ASSFGTGITDTQY,NA,NA,TRBV11-3,TRBJ2-3,13
ASSALDRGILALH,TRBD1,NA,TRBV4-2,TRBJ1-6,13
ASSSGGTYEQY,NA,NA,TRBV5-6,TRBJ2-7,11
ASSRNRDSLQPQH,TRBD1,NA,TRBV5-8,TRBJ1-5,13
ASSEVWEKLF,NA,NA,TRBV6-1,TRBJ1-4,10
SVETSGGPNEQF,TRBD2,NA,TRBV29-1,TRBJ2-1,12
ASSLEPINYGYT,NA,NA,TRBV5-1,TRBJ1-2,12
ASSQEARGEQF,NA,NA,TRBV4-2,TRBJ2-1,11
ASSYGYGYT,NA,NA,TRBV6-1,TRBJ1-2,9
ASSLSSGHRSGNTIY,NA,NA,TRBV7-8,TRBJ1-3,15
ASSLGTRDYEQY,NA,NA,TRBV7-9,TRBJ2-7,12
ASSQEGYTYQETQY,NA,NA,TRBV4-2,TRBJ2-5,14